These 8 T cell receptor beta chains originate from one sample sequenced in a study of post-analysis software for immune sequencing data. Notes on the study in general: When patients were compared with controls, about 5 TRBV segments were more frequent, TRBV5-6, TRBV5-1 and TRBV20-1 among them.

Unique molecular identifiers featured in each of the TCR beta cDNA libraries. MiXCR, run by TCRdb on the PCR reads, gives a single entry per CDR3 protein. The table includes over 700,000 distinct CDR3 sequences, roughly 27% detected once. The antigens these receptors bind are not known. Sample: blood. The origin of the receptors is a girl between 5 and 17 years old with multiple sclerosis.

Ten or more counts support this clonotype. The rearrangement uses TRBV4-2 and TRBJ1-5, with 9 bases that match TRBD1. Germline CDR1 and CDR2: LGHNA and YNFKEQ. CDR3 length: 15 amino acids. Trimming cost V 4 bases and J 5 bases; bases outside gene matches: 6. CDR3 protein: CASSRGTGRDQPQHF. In nucleotides, the CDR3 is TGTGCCAGCAGCCGGGGGACAGGGCGAGATCAGCCCCAGCATTTT.

This clonotype was found a few times. The chain employs TRBV24-1 and TRBJ2-3, with TRBD1 identical over 9 bases. CDR3 length: 19 amino acids. V lost 3 bases and J lost 4; bases outside the gene matches: 16. Germline-derived CDR1 and CDR2 are KGHDR and SFDVKD. In nucleotides, the CDR3 is TGTGCCACCAGTGATCCTGACGCTACCGGGACAGGGTGGGCAGATACGCAGTATTTT. This gives the protein CATSDPDATGTGWADTQYF.

V usage is TRBV7-2 and J usage is TRBJ2-3, with D possibly being TRBD2 (6 bases). CDR1 is SGHTA and CDR2 is FQGNSA in the germline V gene. The CDR3 has 15 amino acids. Trimming stripped 1 base from V and 8 bases from J, with 16 bases between. CDR3 residues: CASSLELLGRGTQYF. The CDR3 nucleotides read TGTGCCAGCAGCTTAGAACTCCTAGGGCGGGGTACGCAGTATTTT.

DNA of the CDR3: TGCAGTGCTAGAAGGTGGACAGATACGCAGTATTTT. Translation gives CSARRWTDTQYF. The chain links TRBV20-1 to TRBJ2-3; D unclear. This CDR3 has 12 residues. V was cut by 2 bases and J by 3 bases, with 6 bases left in between. Germline V gene data show CDR1 as DFQATT and CDR2 as SNEGSKA (reference sequence).

The sample holds many counts of this clonotype. The genes are TRBV15 and TRBJ2-1, with a tentative D call TRBD1 (6 bases). Germline-derived CDR1 and CDR2 are LNHNV and YYDKDF (reference sequence). The V gene lost 10 bases and the J gene lost 3 bases, with 13 bases spanning the gap. CDR3 length: 13 amino acids. CDR3 loop: CAISRGSYNEQFF. The CDR3 nucleotides are TGTGCCATTTCTAGGGGGAGCTACAATGAGCAGTTCTTC.

This chain uses TRBV29-1 with TRBJ1-4, with 7 bases lining up with TRBD1. Germline V gene lookup returns CDR1 SQVTM and CDR2 ANQGSEA. The V gene end was trimmed by 6 bases and the J gene end by 4 bases; junction bases not matched to a gene: 5. The CDR3 is 13 amino acids. CDR3 loop: CSVRDRRNEKLFF. The CDR3 coding sequence is TGCAGCGTGCGGGACAGACGTAATGAAAAACTGTTTTTT.

This clonotype was seen only a few times. The V and J genes are TRBV7-2 and TRBJ2-7, with 13 bases lining up with TRBD2. CDR1 and CDR2 from the germline V gene are SGHTA and FQGNSA. V lost 7 bases, J lost 4 bases, and 4 bases stayed unmatched. The CDR3 totals 14 residues. The CDR3 sequence: CASTWTSGRYEQYF. The CDR3 DNA reads as TGTGCCAGCACTTGGACTAGCGGGAGATACGAGCAGTACTTC. The full variable domain, with the rest looked up from reference TRBV7-2 and TRBJ2-7, is GAGVSQSPSNKVTEKGKDVELRCDPISGHTALYWYRQSLGQGLEFLIYFQGNSAPDKSGLPSDRFSAERTGGSVSTLTIQRTQQEDSAVYLCASTWTSGRYEQYFGPGTRLTVT.

The V gene is TRBV5-1, the J gene TRBJ2-7, with D perhaps TRBD1 or TRBD2 (6 bases each). V was trimmed by 0 bases and J by 4 bases, leaving 20 bases between them. The V gene's germline CDR1 is SGHRS and CDR2 YFSETQ. CDR3 length equals 17 residues. Here the CDR3 reads CASSLAGGIQSIYEQYF. DNA for the CDR3: TGCGCCAGCAGCTTGGCCGGGGGCATACAGTCGATTTACGAGCAGTACTTC.